Below are 21 T cell receptor beta chains sequenced from a single sample in a study of identical twins. TCRdb reprocessed the 5' RACE reads via MiXCR and lists one record per CDR3 protein. The data contain 200,000 to 250,000 distinct CDR3 sequences, about 7.5% of them singletons. These same records also appear under a second study, on yellow fever vaccine responses in identical twins.

Sequenced sample: memory (CD45RO+) T cells sorted from blood. Receptor source: a woman aged 18-29 years in good health.

This clonotype has a handful of counts. This sequence joins TRBV7-9 and TRBJ2-7; D may be TRBD1 (8 bases). This CDR3 has 15 amino acids. Between the trimmed V and J ends, which lost 5 bases and 3 bases, there was a span of 17 bases. Germline values: CDR1 SEHNR, CDR2 FQNEAQ (reference sequence). The DNA for the CDR3 is TGTGCCAGCAGCCCCGGAACAGGGGGGGACTACGAGCAGTACTTC. Translated: CASSPGTGGDYEQYF.

V is TRBV20-1 and J is TRBJ2-3; 13 nucleotides line up with TRBD2. Germline CDR1 reads DFQATT; CDR2 reads SNEGSKA (reference sequence). V gave up 5 bases and J gave up 4 bases; unmatched junction bases: 3. The CDR3 extends over 14 amino acids. CDR3 DNA: TGCAGTGCTCGGACTAGCGGGAGAGCAGATACGCAGTATTTT. Translated, it gives CSARTSGRADTQYF.

A few counts support this clonotype. The chain joins TRBV3-1 to TRBJ1-1; TRBD1 agrees at 8 bases. The CDR3 consists of 14 residues. The V gene end was trimmed by 4 bases and the J gene end by 7 bases; junction bases not matched to a gene: 8. Germline CDR1 is LGHDT and CDR2 is YNNKEL (reference sequence). CDR3 sequence: CASSLPDRGGEAFF. CDR3 DNA sequence: TGTGCCAGCAGCCTTCCTGACAGGGGAGGTGAAGCTTTCTTT.

Only a few counts were recorded for this clonotype. This sequence joins TRBV7-6 and TRBJ2-7; 14 nucleotides match TRBD2. There are 22 residues in the CDR3. V shed 5 bases and J 3 bases; nucleotides not matched to a gene: 24. Germline V gene data show CDR1 as SGHVS and CDR2 as FNYEAQ. The CDR3 DNA reads as TGTGCCAGCAGCCCAACACAGGGACTAGCGGGAGCCAACGGGTTGGCGGGCTACGAGCAGTACTTC. Its translation: CASSPTQGLAGANGLAGYEQYF.

The chain has TRBV29-1 and TRBJ1-2; D ambiguous. The CDR3 is 13 residues long. From germline, CDR1 is SQVTM and CDR2 ANQGSEA. Trimming stripped 4 bases from V and 2 bases from J, with 11 bases between. The CDR3 DNA sequence: TGCAGCGTTGTTACCAACACAAACTATGGCTACACCTTC. Its protein is CSVVTNTNYGYTF.

A few counts support this clonotype. The CDR3 spells CAIRAGGSTDTQYF. The DNA of the CDR3 is TGTGCCATCAGGGCAGGGGGCAGCACAGATACGCAGTATTTT. The J gene is TRBJ2-3, the V gene TRBV6-1; 8 bases fit TRBD1. J lost 0 bases, V lost 10 bases, and 6 bases had no gene match. The CDR3 consists of 14 residues. Germline V CDR1 and CDR2: MNHNS, SASEGT.

This clonotype was detected ten times or more. The chain carries TRBV3-1 and TRBJ1-4, with D hard to call. The germline CDR1 and CDR2 sequences are LGHDT and YNNKEL (reference sequence). CDR3 length: 12 residues. Trimming cost V 4 bases and J 3 bases, with 3 bases left between them. The CDR3 DNA follows: TGTGCCAGCAGCCTACCTAATGAAAAACTGTTTTTT. This sequence encodes CASSLPNEKLFF.

This clonotype was detected a few times. One junction end does not reproduce the germline sequence, and a read error may be involved. The chain employs TRBV27 and TRBJ2-7; TRBD2 aligns across 7 bases. This CDR3 region has 16 residues. From germline, CDR1 is MNHEY and CDR2 SMNVEV (reference sequence). CDR3: CASSISPWGGTYEQYF. CDR3 DNA sequence: TGTGCCAGCAGTATATCCCCCTGGGGGGGGACCTACGAGCAGTACTTC.

This clonotype was observed a few times. The V call is TRBV6-2 or TRBV6-3, the J call TRBJ2-7; D perhaps matches TRBD2 (5 bases). The length of the CDR3 is 16 residues. Germline lookup yields CDR1 MNHEY and CDR2 SVGEGT. Trimming took 2 bases from V and 4 from J, leaving 18 bases between them. The CDR3 spells CASSYPPRRARYEQYF. DNA of the CDR3: TGTGCCAGCAGTTACCCGCCGAGGCGGGCTCGGTACGAGCAGTACTTC.

This clonotype was counted at least ten times. The chain carries TRBV20-1 and TRBJ1-6; weak D call: TRBD1 (6 bases). Germline V gene data show CDR1 as DFQATT and CDR2 as SNEGSKA (reference sequence). V gave up 5 bases and J gave up 10 bases, with 15 bases separating them. The CDR3 spans 13 residues. In DNA, the CDR3 is TGCAGTGCTGAACAGGGAGGGGGGTCACCCCTCCACTTT. Encoded protein: CSAEQGGGSPLHF.

This clonotype was seen a handful of times. The J gene is TRBJ1-1, the V gene TRBV6-2 or TRBV6-3; D gene uncertain. Germline loops: CDR1 MNHEY, CDR2 SVGEGT. V lost 7 bases to trimming and J lost 4 bases, with 16 bases between them. There are 14 residues in the CDR3. Written as DNA, the CDR3 is TGTGCCAGCACCGGAACCATGCCACGCACTGAAGCTTTCTTT. Translating it yields CASTGTMPRTEAFF.

The chain has TRBV7-2 and TRBJ1-2; D not resolved. CDR1 is SGHTA, CDR2 FQGNSA, per germline. This CDR3 has 13 amino acids. Trimming pared 1 base from V and 8 bases from J, leaving 11 bases between. The CDR3 nucleotides are TGTGCCAGCAGCTTAGATCCCGAGGGCGGCTACACCTTC. Protein: CASSLDPEGGYTF.

The V gene is TRBV7-2, the J gene TRBJ2-5, with 8 bases aligning to TRBD1. V lost 5 bases to trimming and J lost 2 bases; unmatched junction nucleotides: 7. The germline V gene has CDR1 SGHTA and CDR2 FQGNSA. The CDR3 is made up of 15 amino acids. The CDR3 loop reads CASSQSGTGQETQYF. In DNA form, the CDR3 reads TGTGCCAGCAGCCAATCTGGGACAGGACAAGAGACCCAGTACTTC.

This clonotype was counted between two and nine times. This rearrangement joins TRBV2 to TRBJ1-4; D is possibly TRBD1 (5 bases). The CDR3 totals 16 residues. Trimming shortened V by 0 bases and J by 2 bases, and 10 bases separated the two germline ends. Germline loops: CDR1 SNHLY, CDR2 FYNNEI. The CDR3 DNA follows: TGTGCCAGCAGTGAAGCGCTTCGGGGGACTAATGAAAAACTGTTTTTT. It translates to CASSEALRGTNEKLFF.

This clonotype has just a few counts. The V gene is TRBV2, the J gene TRBJ2-5; unclear D gene. The germline V and J ends were trimmed by 5 bases and 0 bases, with 7 bases remaining between them. This CDR3 comprises 13 residues. Germline CDR1 reads SNHLY; CDR2 reads FYNNEI. The CDR3 nucleotides read TGTGCCAGCAGTACAGCAGACCAAGAGACCCAGTACTTC. This translates into CASSTADQETQYF. The full variable domain, with the rest looked up from reference TRBV2 and TRBJ2-5, is EPEVTQTPSHQVTQMGQEVILRCVPISNHLYFYWYRQILGQKVEFLVSFYNNEISEKSEIFDDQFSVERPDGSNFTLKIRSTKLEDSAMYFCASSTADQETQYFGPGTRLLVL.

The chain uses TRBV5-8 and TRBJ2-7; TRBD2 agrees at 9 bases. The CDR3 consists of 14 residues. Per the germline V gene, CDR1 is SGHTS and CDR2 is YDEGEE. V lost 5 bases to trimming and J lost 1 base; unmatched junction nucleotides: 4. CDR3 sequence (DNA): TGTGCCAGCAGGGCTAGCGGGACTTCCTACGAGCAGTACTTC. It codes for CASRASGTSYEQYF.

There are many counts of this clonotype. J is TRBJ2-3 and V is TRBV30, with 13 positions matching TRBD2. CDR3 length: 14 residues. From germline, CDR1 is GTSNPN and CDR2 SVGIG (reference sequence). The junction had 7 bases not matched to a gene; V was cut back by 3 bases and J by 10 bases. CDR3 sequence (DNA): TGTGCCTGGAGGCCAACTAGCGGGAGGGTCCCGCAGTATTTT. This codes for CAWRPTSGRVPQYF.

The chain has TRBV6-6 and TRBJ2-7; 9 nucleotides align to TRBD1. CDR1 and CDR2 (germline): MNHNY, SVGAGI (reference sequence). Unmatched junction bases numbered 6, after V lost 6 bases and J lost 6 bases. The CDR3 length is 13 residues. This CDR3 reads CASSNPTGGEQYF. CDR3 nucleotides: TGTGCCAGCAGCAACCCGACAGGGGGCGAGCAGTACTTC.

This clonotype was seen a handful of times. The junction and the germline gene differ at one end; a read error may be behind it. The chain joins TRBV6-5 to TRBJ2-2; D remains ambiguous. Germline-derived CDR1 and CDR2 are MNHEY and SVGAGI. The CDR3 loop spans 13 amino acids. As DNA, the CDR3 is TGTGCCAGCAGGTACTCCGGTACCGGGGAGCTGTTTTTT. Its protein product is CASRYSGTGELFF.

This clonotype occurred many times. The chain has TRBV11-1 and TRBJ2-2, with 7 positions matching TRBD2. Germline CDR1 SGHAT, CDR2 FQDESV (reference sequence). V was clipped by 0 bases and J by 2 bases; unmatched bases: 3. This CDR3 is built from 16 residues. The CDR3 reads CASSLAGGPNTGELFF. The DNA for the CDR3 is TGTGCCAGCAGCTTAGCGGGAGGGCCTAACACCGGGGAGCTGTTTTTT.

The chain uses TRBV30 and TRBJ2-2, with TRBD2 as a possible D gene (5 bases). The CDR3 has 16 residues. Trimming removed 0 bases at V and 5 bases at J, with 16 bases between. Germline CDR1 reads GTSNPN; CDR2 reads SVGIG (reference sequence). Here the CDR3 reads CAWSVKLEPKTGELFF. CDR3 coding DNA: TGTGCCTGGAGTGTAAAACTAGAACCAAAGACCGGGGAGCTGTTTTTT. Drawing the rest from reference TRBV30 and TRBJ2-2, the complete variable domain is SQTIHQWPATLVQPVGSPLSLECTVEGTSNPNLYWYRQAAGRGLQLLFYSVGIGQISSEVPQNLSASRPQDRQFILSSKKLLLSDSGFYLCAWSVKLEPKTGELFFGEGSRLTVL.